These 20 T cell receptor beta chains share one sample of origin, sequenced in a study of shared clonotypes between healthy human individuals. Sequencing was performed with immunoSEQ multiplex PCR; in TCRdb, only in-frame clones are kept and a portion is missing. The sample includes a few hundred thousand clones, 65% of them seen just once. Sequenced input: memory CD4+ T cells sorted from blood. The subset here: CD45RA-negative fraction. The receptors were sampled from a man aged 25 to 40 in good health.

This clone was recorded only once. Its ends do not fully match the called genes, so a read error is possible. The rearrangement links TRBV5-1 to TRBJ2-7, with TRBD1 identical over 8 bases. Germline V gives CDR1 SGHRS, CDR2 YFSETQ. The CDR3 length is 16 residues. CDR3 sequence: CTSSTGQVNTYYEQYF. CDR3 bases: TGCACCAGCAGCACGGGACAGGTAAACACCTACTACGAGCAGTACTTC.

In nucleotides, the CDR3 is TGTGCCAGCAGCTTAAGTTTTGGGGGCACTGAAGCTTTCTTT. Protein sequence: CASSLSFGGTEAFF. This rearrangement joins TRBV7-2 to TRBJ1-1, with D possibly being TRBD1 (5 bases). V was clipped by 2 bases and J by 4 bases, with 11 bases between them. This CDR3 region has 14 residues. Germline CDR1 and CDR2: SGHTA and FQGNSA.

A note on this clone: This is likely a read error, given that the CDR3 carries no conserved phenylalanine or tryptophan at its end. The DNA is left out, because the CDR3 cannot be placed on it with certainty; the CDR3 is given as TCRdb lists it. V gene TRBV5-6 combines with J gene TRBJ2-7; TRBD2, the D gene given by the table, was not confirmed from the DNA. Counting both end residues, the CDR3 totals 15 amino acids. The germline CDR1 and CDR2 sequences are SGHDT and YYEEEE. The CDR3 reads CASSSTGTGGLAGEI.

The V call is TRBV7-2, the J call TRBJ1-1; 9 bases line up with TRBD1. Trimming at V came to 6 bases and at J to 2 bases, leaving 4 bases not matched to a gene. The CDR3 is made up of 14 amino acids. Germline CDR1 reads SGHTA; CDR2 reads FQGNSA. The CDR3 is CASRLTGGNTEAFF. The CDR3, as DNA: TGTGCCAGCAGGTTAACAGGGGGCAACACTGAAGCTTTCTTT.

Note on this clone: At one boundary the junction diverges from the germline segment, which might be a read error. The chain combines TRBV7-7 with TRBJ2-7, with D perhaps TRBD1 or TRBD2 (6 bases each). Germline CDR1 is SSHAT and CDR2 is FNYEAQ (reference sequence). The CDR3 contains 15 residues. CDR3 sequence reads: CASSPGGGTSFEQYF. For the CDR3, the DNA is TGTGCTAGCAGTCCTGGGGGCGGGACCTCCTTTGAGCAGTACTTC. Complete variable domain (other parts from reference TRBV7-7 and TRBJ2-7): GAGVSQSPRYKVTKRGQDVTLRCDPISSHATLYWYQQALGQGPEFLTYFNYEAQPDKSGLPSDRFSAERPEGSISTLTIQRTEQRDSAMYRCASSPGGGTSFEQYFGPGTRLTVT.

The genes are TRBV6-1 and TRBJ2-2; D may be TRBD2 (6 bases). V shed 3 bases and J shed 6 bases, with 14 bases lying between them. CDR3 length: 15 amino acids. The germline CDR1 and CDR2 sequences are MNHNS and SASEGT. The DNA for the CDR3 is TGTGCCAGCAGTGAGGTCGGGAGAGCGTCCGGGGAGCTGTTTTTT. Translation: CASSEVGRASGELFF.

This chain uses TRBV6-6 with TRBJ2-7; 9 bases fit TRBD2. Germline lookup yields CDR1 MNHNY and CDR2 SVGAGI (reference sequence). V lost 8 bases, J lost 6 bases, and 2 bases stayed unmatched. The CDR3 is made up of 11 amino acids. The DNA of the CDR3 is TGTGCCAGCCGTAGCGGGAGCGAGCAGTACTTC. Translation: CASRSGSEQYF.

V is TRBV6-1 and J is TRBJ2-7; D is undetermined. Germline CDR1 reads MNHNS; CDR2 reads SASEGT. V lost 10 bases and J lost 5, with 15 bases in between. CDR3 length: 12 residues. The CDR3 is CATVRDRDEQYF. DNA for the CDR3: TGTGCCACCGTAAGGGATCGGGACGAGCAGTACTTC.

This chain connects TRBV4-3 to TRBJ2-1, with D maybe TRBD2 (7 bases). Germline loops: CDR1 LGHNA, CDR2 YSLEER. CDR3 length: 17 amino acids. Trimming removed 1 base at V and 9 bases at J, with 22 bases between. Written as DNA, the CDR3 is TGCGCCAGCAGCCAAGGAACATTAGCGGAGGGGGGGGCTGAGCAGTTCTTC. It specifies CASSQGTLAEGGAEQFF.

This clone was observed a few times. CDR3 sequence reads: CASVPTGMYEQYF. The CDR3 nucleotides read TGTGCCAGCGTACCGACAGGGATGTACGAGCAGTACTTC. The chain couples TRBV6-6 to TRBJ2-7; 7 bases fit TRBD1. Germline V CDR1 and CDR2: MNHNY, SVGAGI (reference sequence). Losses at the gene ends were 8 bases for V and 4 bases for J; bases not matched to a gene: 8. The CDR3 totals 13 residues.

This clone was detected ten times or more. The CDR3 loop reads CASSGTRTPAPSQPQHF. The CDR3 nucleotides are TGTGCCAGCAGCGGAACTAGGACCCCAGCACCCTCCCAGCCCCAGCATTTT. The chain has TRBV7-8 and TRBJ1-5; D not resolved. The CDR3 has 17 amino acids. Germline V gene lookup returns CDR1 SGHVS and CDR2 FQNEAQ. Trimming cost V 5 bases and J 7 bases, with 24 bases left between them.

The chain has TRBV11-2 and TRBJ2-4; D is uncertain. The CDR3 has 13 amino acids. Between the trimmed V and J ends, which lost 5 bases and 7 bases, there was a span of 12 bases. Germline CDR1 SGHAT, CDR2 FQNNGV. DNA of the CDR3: TGTGCCAGCAGCCCTGACACTGTGAACATTCAGTACTTC. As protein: CASSPDTVNIQYF.

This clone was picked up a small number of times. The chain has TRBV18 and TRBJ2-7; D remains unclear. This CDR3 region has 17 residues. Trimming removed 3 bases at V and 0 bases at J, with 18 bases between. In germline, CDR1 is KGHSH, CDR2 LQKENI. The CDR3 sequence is CASSPTTPRRTSYEQYF. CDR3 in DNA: TGTGCCAGCTCACCGACGACTCCCCGGCGGACCTCCTACGAGCAGTACTTC.

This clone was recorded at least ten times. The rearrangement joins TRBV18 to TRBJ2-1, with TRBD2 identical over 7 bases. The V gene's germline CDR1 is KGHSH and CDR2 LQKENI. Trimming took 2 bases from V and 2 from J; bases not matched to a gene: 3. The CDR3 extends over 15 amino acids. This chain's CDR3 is CASSPYTSAYNEQFF. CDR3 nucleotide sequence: TGTGCCAGCTCACCATACACTAGCGCCTACAATGAGCAGTTCTTC.

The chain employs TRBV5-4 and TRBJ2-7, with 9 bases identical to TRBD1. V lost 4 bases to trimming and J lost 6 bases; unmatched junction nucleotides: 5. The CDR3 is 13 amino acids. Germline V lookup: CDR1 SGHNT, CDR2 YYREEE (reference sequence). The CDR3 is CASSRDREGEQYF. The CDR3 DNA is TGTGCCAGCAGCCGGGACAGGGAAGGCGAGCAGTACTTC.

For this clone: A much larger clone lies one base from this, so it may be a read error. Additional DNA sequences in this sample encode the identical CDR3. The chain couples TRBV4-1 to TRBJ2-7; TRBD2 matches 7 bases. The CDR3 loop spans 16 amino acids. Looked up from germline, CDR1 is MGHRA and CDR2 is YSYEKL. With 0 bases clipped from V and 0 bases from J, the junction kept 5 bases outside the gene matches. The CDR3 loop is CASSQDRGGSSYEQYF. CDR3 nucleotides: TGCGCCAGCAGCCAAGACCGAGGCGGGAGCTCCTACGAGCAGTACTTC.

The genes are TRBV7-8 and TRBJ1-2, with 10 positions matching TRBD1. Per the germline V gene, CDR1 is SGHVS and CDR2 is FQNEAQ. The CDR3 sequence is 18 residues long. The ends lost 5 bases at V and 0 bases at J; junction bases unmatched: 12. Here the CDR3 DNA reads TGTGCCAGCAGCCCAGGGACAGGGGTTGTTCCAGCTAACTATGGCTACACCTTC. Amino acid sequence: CASSPGTGVVPANYGYTF.

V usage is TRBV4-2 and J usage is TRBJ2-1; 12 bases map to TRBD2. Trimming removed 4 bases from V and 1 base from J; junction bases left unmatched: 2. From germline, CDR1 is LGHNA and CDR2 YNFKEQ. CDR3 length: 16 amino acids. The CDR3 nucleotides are TGTGCCAGCAGCCGCGGACTAGCGGGATCCTACAATGAGCAGTTCTTC. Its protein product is CASSRGLAGSYNEQFF.

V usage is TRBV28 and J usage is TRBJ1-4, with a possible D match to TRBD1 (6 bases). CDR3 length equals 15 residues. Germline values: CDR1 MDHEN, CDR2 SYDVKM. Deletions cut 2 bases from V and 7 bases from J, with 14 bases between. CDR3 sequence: CASSLKGRGGEKLFF. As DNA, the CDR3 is TGTGCCAGCAGTTTAAAGGGAAGAGGGGGTGAAAAACTGTTTTTT.

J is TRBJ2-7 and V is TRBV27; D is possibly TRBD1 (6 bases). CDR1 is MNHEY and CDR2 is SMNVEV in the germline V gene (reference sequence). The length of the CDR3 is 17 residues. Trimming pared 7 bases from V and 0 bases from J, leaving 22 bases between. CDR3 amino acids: CASMAGVGRASSYEQYF. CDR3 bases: TGTGCCAGCATGGCAGGGGTGGGTCGGGCTAGCTCCTACGAGCAGTACTTC.